The 30 T cell receptor beta chains presented below share a single source sample, sequenced in a study of cytomegalovirus exposure and HLA in healthy donors. The PCR employed 60 Vbeta primers together with 13 Jbeta primers. Generated by immunoSEQ multiplex PCR, the TCRdb table keeps only in-frame clones and is missing some. The top ten clones hold roughly 0.34% of a sample with about 200,000 clones, approximately 86% of them seen once. Sequencing used PBMCs. These receptors all stem from a woman under 40 in good health and CMV-seronegative.

V usage is TRBV18 and J usage is TRBJ2-7, with 9 nucleotides matching TRBD1. Germline assignment: CDR1 KGHSH and CDR2 LQKENI. This CDR3 contains 16 residues. The V and J ends lost 3 bases and 0 bases, in that order; junction bases with no gene match: 6. CDR3 loop: CASSPLPGQGSYEQYF. The DNA for the CDR3 is TGTGCCAGCTCACCCCTACCGGGACAGGGCTCCTACGAGCAGTACTTC. The full variable domain, in which reference TRBV18 and TRBJ2-7 provide the parts outside the CDR3, is NAGVMQNPRHLVRRRGQEARLRCSPMKGHSHVYWYRQLPEEGLKFMVYLQKENIIDESGMPKERFSAEFPKEGPSILRIQQVVRGDSAAYFCASSPLPGQGSYEQYFGPGTRLTVT.

V gene TRBV6-5 combines with J gene TRBJ1-2, with D perhaps matching TRBD1 (5 bases). The CDR3 extends over 14 amino acids. The V and J ends lost 8 bases and 4 bases respectively, with 17 bases between them. Germline CDR1 and CDR2: MNHEY and SVGAGI. CDR3 coding DNA: TGTGCCAGCGGGGAGCGGGGACCGACCTATGGCTACACCTTC. Translation: CASGERGPTYGYTF.

This clone has only a few counts. The CDR3 region has the DNA TGTGCCAGCAGTGAAGATTTCCGGGGGGGCTACACCTTC. This sequence encodes CASSEDFRGGYTF. V usage is TRBV6-1 and J usage is TRBJ1-2; perhaps TRBD1 as D (5 bases). Germline assignment: CDR1 MNHNS and CDR2 SASEGT. CDR3 length: 13 residues. Trimming cost V 1 base and J 8 bases, with 11 bases left between them.

The chain combines TRBV28 with TRBJ1-6, with TRBD1 as a possible D gene (6 bases). Trimming cost V 5 bases and J 10 bases, with 15 bases left between them. The V gene's germline CDR1 is MDHEN and CDR2 SYDVKM. This CDR3 comprises 14 residues. DNA for the CDR3: TGTGCCAGCAGTAACAGGGTATGGGGATCACCCCTCCACTTT. It is translated as CASSNRVWGSPLHF.

The J gene is TRBJ1-1, the V gene TRBV6-5; no clear D gene. CDR1 is MNHEY, CDR2 SVGAGI, per germline. CDR3 size: 13 residues. With 4 bases removed from V and 3 bases from J, the gap between germline ends came to 9 bases. CDR3 DNA: TGTGCCAGCAGTTTGACGGGATACACTGAAGCTTTCTTT. Its protein product is CASSLTGYTEAFF.

CDR3 coding DNA: TGCGCCAGCAGCGCCGGACAGAACAATGAGCAGTTCTTC. This translates into CASSAGQNNEQFF. The rearrangement uses TRBV5-1 and TRBJ2-1; D perhaps matches TRBD1 (6 bases). Trimming removed 4 bases from V and 5 bases from J, with 10 bases in between. The CDR3 is made up of 13 amino acids. CDR1 is SGHRS and CDR2 is YFSETQ in the germline V gene.

The chain carries TRBV11-2 and TRBJ2-7; the D gene is possibly TRBD1 (6 bases). The V gene lost 1 base and the J gene lost 2 bases, with 9 bases spanning the gap. The germline CDR1 and CDR2 sequences are SGHAT and FQNNGV. The CDR3 spans 14 residues. CDR3 sequence reads: CASSLVRGTYEQYF. The DNA of the CDR3 is TGTGCCAGCAGCTTAGTCAGGGGTACCTACGAGCAGTACTTC.

V is TRBV5-1 and J is TRBJ2-3; the match to TRBD2 covers 7 bases. The CDR3 contains 16 residues. The ends lost 3 bases at V and 2 bases at J; junction bases unmatched: 9. Looked up from germline, CDR1 is SGHRS and CDR2 is YFSETQ. The CDR3 sequence: CASSYNSGSATDTQYF. The CDR3 DNA sequence: TGCGCCAGCAGCTACAATAGCGGGTCCGCCACAGATACGCAGTATTTT.

The rearrangement links TRBV7-8 to TRBJ2-5, with 7 positions matching TRBD2. Judging by the DNA end, TRBJ2-7 fits better; the J call may be wrong. The CDR3 has 16 residues. Germline loops: CDR1 SGHVS, CDR2 FQNEAQ. The CDR3 here is CASSSGAGLPYYEQYF. In DNA, the CDR3 is TGTGCCAGCAGCTCGGGAGCGGGACTCCCCTACTACGAGCAGTACTTC.

This CDR3 reads CASSFVTGTGPYEQYF. The CDR3 nucleotides are TGTGCCAGCAGCTTCGTAACCGGGACAGGGCCCTACGAGCAGTACTTC. This chain links TRBV5-6 with TRBJ2-7, with 9 bases matching TRBD1. CDR1 SGHDT and CDR2 YYEEEE come from the germline V gene. The CDR3 has 16 residues. V lost 2 bases to trimming and J lost 2 bases; unmatched junction nucleotides: 8.

The V gene is TRBV2, the J gene TRBJ2-1, with 7 bases aligning to TRBD2. This CDR3 has 16 amino acids. The germline V gene has CDR1 SNHLY and CDR2 FYNNEI. Losses at the gene ends were 6 bases for V and 3 bases for J; bases not matched to a gene: 11. The CDR3 bases are TGTGCCAGCAGGGCCTTAGGTGGCGGGAGCTACAATGAGCAGTTCTTC. Its protein product is CASRALGGGSYNEQFF.

V usage is TRBV14 and J usage is TRBJ2-5; possibly TRBD1 for D (6 bases). CDR1 is SGHDN, CDR2 FVKESK, per germline. The CDR3 is 15 residues long. V dropped 0 bases and J dropped 1 base, with 9 bases sitting between them. CDR3 DNA: TGTGCCAGCAGCCAAGAATGGGGGCCCCAAGAGACCCAGTACTTC. Its protein is CASSQEWGPQETQYF.

This sequence joins TRBV11-2 and TRBJ2-7; D unclear. The CDR3 totals 13 residues. V gave up 3 bases and J gave up 0 bases, with 6 bases separating them. Germline V gene sequence: CDR1 SGHAT, CDR2 FQNNGV. The CDR3 sequence is CASSFENSYEQYF. The CDR3 DNA reads as TGTGCCAGCAGCTTCGAGAACTCCTACGAGCAGTACTTC.

Points on this clone: One end of the junction fails to match germline, which may point to a read error. Other DNA sequences in this sample translate to the same CDR3. The chain recombines TRBV29-1 with TRBJ1-1; D is unresolved. Germline assignment: CDR1 SQVTM and CDR2 ANQGSEA. This CDR3 has 14 residues. The CDR3 DNA reads as TGCAGCGTTGAACTCCGGGGATGGAACACTGAGGCTTTCTTT. It translates to CSVELRGWNTEAFF.

The rearrangement joins TRBV6-1 to TRBJ1-2; 7 bases fit TRBD1. CDR3 length: 12 amino acids. The V gene's germline CDR1 is MNHNS and CDR2 SASEGT. Trimming removed 9 bases from V and 2 bases from J; junction bases left unmatched: 3. This chain's CDR3 is CARDRHNYGYTF. The DNA for the CDR3 is TGTGCCAGGGACAGGCACAACTATGGCTACACCTTC.

The chain recombines TRBV6-5 with TRBJ2-7; TRBD1 matches at 10 bases. Germline trimming cut 0 bases from V and 3 bases from J; bases unmatched to any gene: 5. CDR3 size: 16 residues. Germline V CDR1 and CDR2: MNHEY, SVGAGI. The CDR3 loop is CASSYSGTGAYYEQYF. In DNA, the CDR3 is TGTGCCAGCAGTTACTCCGGGACAGGGGCTTACTACGAGCAGTACTTC.

This chain links TRBV11-2 with TRBJ1-5; 7 bases are shared with TRBD1. The V gene's germline CDR1 is SGHAT and CDR2 FQNNGV. Trimming cost V 4 bases and J 6 bases; bases outside gene matches: 6. CDR3 length: 14 residues. Here the CDR3 reads CASSSPGGGQPQHF. CDR3 in DNA: TGTGCCAGCAGCTCCCCAGGGGGAGGTCAGCCCCAGCATTTT. Variable domain in full (rest from reference TRBV11-2 and TRBJ1-5): EAGVAQSPRYKIIEKRQSVAFWCNPISGHATLYWYQQILGQGPKLLIQFQNNGVVDDSQLPKDRFSAERLKGVDSTLKIQPAKLEDSAVYLCASSSPGGGQPQHFGDGTRLSIL.

The chain has TRBV4-2 and TRBJ2-1; 7 bases map to TRBD2. Germline values: CDR1 LGHNA, CDR2 YNFKEQ. The CDR3 contains 17 residues. V lost 1 base to trimming and J lost 4 bases; unmatched junction nucleotides: 10. The DNA of the CDR3 is TGTGCCAGCAGCCAAGCAGTAAGGGCTAGCGGTTACAATGAGCAGTTCTTC. It yields the protein CASSQAVRASGYNEQFF.

The gene calls are TRBV4-2 and TRBJ2-2, with D possibly being TRBD1 (6 bases). The ends were cut back, 1 base at V and 4 bases at J, with 16 bases in the middle. Germline V gene sequence: CDR1 LGHNA, CDR2 YNFKEQ. The CDR3 is 17 amino acids. The CDR3 DNA reads as TGTGCCAGCAGCCAAGGTTATAGACAGGCGATCACCGGGGAGCTGTTTTTT. Translated, it gives CASSQGYRQAITGELFF.

This chain connects TRBV5-1 to TRBJ2-1; maybe TRBD1 (6 bases). CDR3 length: 16 amino acids. Germline CDR1 SGHRS, CDR2 YFSETQ. Trimming cost V 0 bases and J 6 bases, with 16 bases left between them. As DNA, the CDR3 is TGCGCCAGCAGCTTGGGGAGGACAGTGTACCGCAATGAGCAGTTCTTC. It codes for CASSLGRTVYRNEQFF.

This clone was seen only once. The gene calls are TRBV11-2 and TRBJ2-3; 10 bases are a match to TRBD2. Germline V gene sequence: CDR1 SGHAT, CDR2 FQNNGV. This CDR3 comprises 17 residues. The trim removed 0 bases at V and 5 bases at J, leaving 8 bases unmatched. CDR3 sequence reads: CASSLEGLAGVRDTQYF. CDR3 coding DNA: TGTGCCAGCAGCTTAGAGGGGCTAGCGGGAGTACGAGATACGCAGTATTTT.

V and J are TRBV10-3 and TRBJ2-3; 9 nucleotides agree with TRBD2. CDR3 length: 11 amino acids. CDR1 and CDR2 from the germline V gene are ENHRY and SYGVKD. V dropped 10 bases and J dropped 7; count of bases not matched to a gene: 3. The CDR3 spells CATSGEYTQYF. The DNA for the CDR3 is TGTGCCACTAGCGGGGAGTATACGCAGTATTTT.

J is TRBJ2-7 and V is TRBV19; D may be TRBD1 (5 bases). The CDR3 runs 13 residues. Trimming stripped 0 bases from V and 4 bases from J, with 7 bases between. CDR1 is LNHDA and CDR2 is SQIVND in the germline V gene (reference sequence). The CDR3 coding sequence is TGTGCCAGTAGTATAGATAGGACATACGAGCAGTACTTC. Translating gives CASSIDRTYEQYF. Based on the CDR3 plus reference TRBV19 and TRBJ2-7, the full variable domain is DGGITQSPKYLFRKEGQNVTLSCEQNLNHDAMYWYRQDPGQGLRLIYYSQIVNDFQKGDIAEGYSVSREKKESFPLTVTSAQKNPTAFYLCASSIDRTYEQYFGPGTRLTVT.

The CDR3 spells CASSLPFVQRNYGYTF. CDR3 bases: TGTGCCAGCAGTTTACCATTTGTCCAGCGTAACTATGGCTACACCTTC. V is TRBV28 and J is TRBJ1-2, with D hard to call. CDR1 is MDHEN, CDR2 SYDVKM, per germline. The CDR3 loop spans 16 amino acids. V gave up 2 bases and J gave up 1 base, with 14 bases separating them.

The V call is TRBV6-5, the J call TRBJ2-4; no reliable D call. Trimming took off 5 bases at V and 1 base at J, with 9 bases between the two ends. Germline-derived CDR1 and CDR2 are MNHEY and SVGAGI. This CDR3 has 14 amino acids. CDR3 bases: TGTGCCAGCAGTCTATCAAACGCCAAAAACATTCAGTACTTC. Translated, it gives CASSLSNAKNIQYF.

V and J are TRBV4-2 and TRBJ1-2, with D possibly TRBD1 on 5 matching bases. This CDR3 is 13 amino acids long. V was trimmed by 4 bases and J by 7 bases, leaving 13 bases between them. Germline V gene lookup returns CDR1 LGHNA and CDR2 YNFKEQ. The DNA of the CDR3 is TGTGCCAGCAGCCGAACACAGGTTCCTGGCTACACCTTC. It yields the protein CASSRTQVPGYTF.

The chain links TRBV19 to TRBJ1-1, with TRBD1 as a possible D gene (5 bases). Trimming pared 2 bases from V and 4 bases from J, leaving 11 bases between. There are 14 residues in the CDR3. The germline gives CDR1 LNHDA, CDR2 SQIVND (reference sequence). CDR3 in DNA: TGTGCCAGTAGTATACAGGGTTTGGCCACTGAAGCTTTCTTT. Protein sequence: CASSIQGLATEAFF.

The rearrangement links TRBV6-1 to TRBJ1-5; unclear D gene. The germline gives CDR1 MNHNS, CDR2 SASEGT. With 2 bases removed from V and 2 bases from J, the gap between germline ends came to 13 bases. This CDR3 has 16 amino acids. The CDR3 reads CASSELRLSGNQPQHF. The CDR3 DNA sequence: TGTGCCAGCAGTGAACTGCGGCTTTCGGGCAATCAGCCCCAGCATTTT.

V gene TRBV15 combines with J gene TRBJ2-7; no firm D call. The CDR3 consists of 12 residues. Germline lookup yields CDR1 LNHNV and CDR2 YYDKDF (reference sequence). Trimming stripped 0 bases from V and 12 bases from J, with 12 bases between. CDR3 DNA sequence: TGTGCCACCAGCAGAGATTTGGAGAGTAGGTACTTC. This sequence encodes CATSRDLESRYF.

The V and J genes are TRBV7-3 and TRBJ2-2, with 7 bases lining up with TRBD2. With 8 bases clipped from V and 2 bases from J, the junction kept 2 bases outside the gene matches. The CDR3 extends over 13 amino acids. CDR1 is SGHTA and CDR2 is FQGTGA in the germline V gene. The CDR3: CASGAGNTGELFF. For the CDR3, the DNA is TGTGCCAGCGGAGCGGGAAACACCGGGGAGCTGTTTTTT.